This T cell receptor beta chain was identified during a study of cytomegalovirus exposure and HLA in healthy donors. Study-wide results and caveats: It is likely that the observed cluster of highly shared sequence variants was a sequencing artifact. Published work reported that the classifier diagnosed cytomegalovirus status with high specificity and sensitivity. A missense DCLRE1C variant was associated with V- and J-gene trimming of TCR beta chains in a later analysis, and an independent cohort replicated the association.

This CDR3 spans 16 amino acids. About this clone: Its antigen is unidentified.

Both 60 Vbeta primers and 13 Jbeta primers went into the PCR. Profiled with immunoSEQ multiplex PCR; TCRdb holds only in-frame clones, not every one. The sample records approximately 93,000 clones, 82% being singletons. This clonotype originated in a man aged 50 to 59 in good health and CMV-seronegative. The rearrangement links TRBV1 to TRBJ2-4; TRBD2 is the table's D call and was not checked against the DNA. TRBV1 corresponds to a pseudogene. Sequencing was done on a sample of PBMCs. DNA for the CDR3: TGCACCAGCAGCCATCCCGCTAGCGGCGCCCAAAACATTCAGTACTTC. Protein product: CTSSHPASGAQNIQYF.